This T cell receptor (beta chain) was recorded in a study of shared clonotypes between healthy human individuals. General study findings and limits: Compared with memory subsets, naive subsets generally had larger estimated richness.

Details on this clone: Its antigen is as yet unknown.

For each subset, genomic DNA was distributed in equal portions over several immunoSEQ plates. Sorted-subset replicate PCRs used 200 ng DNA, approximately 33,000 T cell genomes. Profiling relied on immunoSEQ multiplex PCR, and the TCRdb table lists in-frame clones only, not all of them. The table lists roughly 650,000 clones, about 96% of them singletons. The sequenced sample consisted of naive CD4+ T cells sorted from blood. Subset indicated: CD45RA+ positively selected. The clonotype was recovered from a woman aged 25 to 39 in good health.

The CDR3 loop reads CASSLELTFGAYGYTF. For the CDR3, the DNA is TGTGCCAGCAGCTTAGAACTCACCTTTGGGGCTTATGGCTACACCTTC. This rearrangement joins TRBV7-9 to TRBJ1-2; tentative D call: TRBD1 (5 bases). The CDR3 runs to 16 residues. Trimming removed 1 base from V and 5 bases from J, with 17 bases in between. Germline V gives CDR1 SEHNR, CDR2 FQNEAQ (reference sequence).